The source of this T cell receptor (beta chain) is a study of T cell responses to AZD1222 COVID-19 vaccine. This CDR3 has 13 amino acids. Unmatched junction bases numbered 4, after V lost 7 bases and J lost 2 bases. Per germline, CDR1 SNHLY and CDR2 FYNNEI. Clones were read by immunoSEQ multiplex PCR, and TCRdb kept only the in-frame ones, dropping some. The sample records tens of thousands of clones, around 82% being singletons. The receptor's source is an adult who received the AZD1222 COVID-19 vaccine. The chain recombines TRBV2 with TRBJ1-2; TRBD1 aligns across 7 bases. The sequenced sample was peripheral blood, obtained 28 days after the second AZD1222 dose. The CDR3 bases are TGTGCCAGCATGAGGGGGCAAAACTATGGCTACACCTTC. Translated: CASMRGQNYGYTF.